Sequencing of this T cell receptor (beta chain) was carried out in a study of T cell repertoires in cytomegalovirus infection (dated by TCRdb to about 2019). Looking at the study overall: The HLA type of each donor mattered for the analysis, because public TCR beta signatures pointed to carriage of CMV infection along with the matching HLA type.

Between the V and J ends, shortened by 7 bases and 2 bases respectively, the junction contains 9 bases. Taken from cysteine to phenylalanine, the CDR3 has 12 residues. CDR3 DNA is the only sequence kept; it has 36 bases, read in frame from the first base. CDR1 and CDR2 are drawn from the germline V gene: SQVTM, ANQGSEA. This clonotype was observed many times. Its antigen specificity is not known. Base qualities were left out, and no much larger clone turns up one base away. TCRdb shows the sequencer as Illumina HiSeq 1500. TCRdb reran the public reads through fastp at Q25 and MiXCR, keeping productive beta chains. All rows with the same CDR3 protein become a single entry with the most common DNA and genes. In this sample the table shows under 350,000 distinct CDR3 sequences, around 9.1% of which occur a single time. Approximately 2.3% of the sample is taken by the ten largest. Overall study results and their limits: In the ex vivo response, HLA-C-restricted CMV-specific TCR beta clonotypes were dominant, and in two of eight donors the single most frequent clonotype came from this HLA-C-restricted group. Carriers of CMV infection plus the relevant HLA type were discriminated by the cumulative frequency of public TCR beta family members in the study cohort and in an independent approximately 340-donor cohort.

The clonotype comes from a human donor in good health (CMV status not recorded). Some clones in this sample may be carry-over from other donors' samples. Material: PBMCs. The V and J segments used are TRBV29-1 and TRBJ2-1; the D gene remains uncertain. In nucleotides, the sequence is TGCAGCGCCAAGACAACCTACAATGAGCAGTTCTTC. It encodes CSAKTTYNEQFF.